This T cell receptor beta chain was recovered during a study of response to subunit inactivated influenza vaccine. TCRdb independently ran MiXCR on the RT-PCR reads; one entry per CDR3 protein. The repertoire consists of about 780,000 distinct CDR3 sequences, with around a sixth occurring once and the leading ten covering 11%. Germline trimming cut 3 bases from V and 1 base from J; bases unmatched to any gene: 6. This CDR3 is built from 17 residues. Germline values: CDR1 SEHNR, CDR2 FQNEAQ (reference sequence). Study-level points and caveats: Each seasonal flu vaccination may recruit only limited new T cells, authors suggested.

As for this clonotype: What it binds is unknown.

This chain joins TRBV7-9 and TRBJ2-1, with 10 bases lining up with TRBD1. The sequenced sample was PBMCs from blood, obtained about 5 days after vaccination. The receptor comes from a man aged 45 to 65 who received an inactivated influenza vaccine. CDR3 bases: TGTGCCAGCAGCTTCCCCGGGACAGGGGCATCCTACAATGAGCAGTTCTTC. Translated, it gives CASSFPGTGASYNEQFF.